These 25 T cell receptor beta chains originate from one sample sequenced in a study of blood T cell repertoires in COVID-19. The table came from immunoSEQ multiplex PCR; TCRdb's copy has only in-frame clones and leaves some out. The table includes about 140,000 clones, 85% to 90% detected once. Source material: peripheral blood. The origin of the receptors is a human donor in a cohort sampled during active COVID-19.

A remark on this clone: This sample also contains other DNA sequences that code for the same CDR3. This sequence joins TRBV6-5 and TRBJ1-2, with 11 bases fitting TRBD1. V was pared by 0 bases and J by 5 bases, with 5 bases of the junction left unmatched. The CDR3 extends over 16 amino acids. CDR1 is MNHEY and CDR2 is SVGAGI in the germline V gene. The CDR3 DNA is TGTGCCAGCAGTTACTCGCGGACAGGGGGCGGTTATGGCTACACCTTC. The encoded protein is CASSYSRTGGGYGYTF.

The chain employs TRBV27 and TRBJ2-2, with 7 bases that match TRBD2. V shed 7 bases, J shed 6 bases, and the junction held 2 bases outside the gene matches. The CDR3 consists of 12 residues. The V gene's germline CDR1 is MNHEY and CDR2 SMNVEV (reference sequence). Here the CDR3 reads CASTGLAGELFF. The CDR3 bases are TGTGCCAGCACCGGACTAGCCGGGGAGCTGTTTTTT.

CDR3 residues: CASSEARGRNEQFF. CDR3 coding DNA: TGTGCCAGCAGTGAAGCAAGGGGGCGGAATGAGCAGTTCTTC. V gene TRBV2 combines with J gene TRBJ2-1; 7 bases line up with TRBD1. Unmatched junction bases numbered 3, after V lost 0 bases and J lost 7 bases. This CDR3 spans 14 amino acids. CDR1 and CDR2 (germline): SNHLY, FYNNEI. Supplemented by reference TRBV2 and TRBJ2-1, the full variable domain reads EPEVTQTPSHQVTQMGQEVILRCVPISNHLYFYWYRQILGQKVEFLVSFYNNEISEKSEIFDDQFSVERPDGSNFTLKIRSTKLEDSAMYFCASSEARGRNEQFFGPGTRLTVL.

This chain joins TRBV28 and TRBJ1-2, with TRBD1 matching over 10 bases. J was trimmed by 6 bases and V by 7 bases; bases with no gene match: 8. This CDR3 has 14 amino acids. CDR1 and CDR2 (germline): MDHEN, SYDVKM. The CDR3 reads CASNSGQGMDGYTF. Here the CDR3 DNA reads TGTGCCAGCAATTCGGGACAGGGGATGGATGGCTACACCTTC.

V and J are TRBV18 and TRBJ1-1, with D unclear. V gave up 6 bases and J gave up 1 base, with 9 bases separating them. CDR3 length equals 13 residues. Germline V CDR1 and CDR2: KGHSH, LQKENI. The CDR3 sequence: CASSLRQNTEAFF. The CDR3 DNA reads TGTGCCAGCTCCCTTAGACAGAACACTGAAGCTTTCTTT.

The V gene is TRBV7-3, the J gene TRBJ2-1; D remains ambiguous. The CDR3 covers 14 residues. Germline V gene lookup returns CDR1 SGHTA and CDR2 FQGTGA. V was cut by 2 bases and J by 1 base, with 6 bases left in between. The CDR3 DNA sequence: TGTGCCAGCAGCTTAGGCCCTTCCTACAATGAGCAGTTCTTC. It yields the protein CASSLGPSYNEQFF.

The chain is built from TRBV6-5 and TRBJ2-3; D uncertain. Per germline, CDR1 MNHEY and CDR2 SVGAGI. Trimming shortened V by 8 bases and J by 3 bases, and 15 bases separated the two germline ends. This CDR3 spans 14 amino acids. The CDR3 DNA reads TGTGCCAGCGGGTTCGGGTCTGGGACAGATACGCAGTATTTT. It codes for CASGFGSGTDTQYF.

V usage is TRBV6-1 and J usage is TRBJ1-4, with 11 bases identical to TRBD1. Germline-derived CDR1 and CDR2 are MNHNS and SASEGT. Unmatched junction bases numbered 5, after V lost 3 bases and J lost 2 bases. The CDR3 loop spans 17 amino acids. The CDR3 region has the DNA TGTGCCAGCAGTGATACGGGACAGGGGGTGACTAATGAAAAACTGTTTTTT. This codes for CASSDTGQGVTNEKLFF.

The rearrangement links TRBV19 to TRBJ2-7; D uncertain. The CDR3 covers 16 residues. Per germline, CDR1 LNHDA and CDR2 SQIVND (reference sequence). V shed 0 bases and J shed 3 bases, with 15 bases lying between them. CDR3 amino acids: CASSIDLTVGYYEQYF. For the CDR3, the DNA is TGTGCCAGTAGTATAGATCTCACAGTCGGTTACTACGAGCAGTACTTC.

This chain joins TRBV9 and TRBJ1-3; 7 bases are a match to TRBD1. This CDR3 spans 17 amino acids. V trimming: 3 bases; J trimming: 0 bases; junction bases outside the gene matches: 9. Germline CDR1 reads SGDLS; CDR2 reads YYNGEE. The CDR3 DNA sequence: TGTGCCAGCAGCGCAACAGGGGCGATCTTCTCTGGAAACACCATATATTTT. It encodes CASSATGAIFSGNTIYF.

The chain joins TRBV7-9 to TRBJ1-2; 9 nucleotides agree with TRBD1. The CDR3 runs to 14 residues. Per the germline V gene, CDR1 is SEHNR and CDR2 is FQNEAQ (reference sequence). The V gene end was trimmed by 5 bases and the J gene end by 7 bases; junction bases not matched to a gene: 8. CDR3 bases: TGTGCCAGCAGCGGGGGACAGGGTCGTAGTGGCTACACCTTC. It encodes CASSGGQGRSGYTF. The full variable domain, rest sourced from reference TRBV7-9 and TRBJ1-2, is DTGVSQNPRHKITKRGQNVTFRCDPISEHNRLYWYRQTLGQGPEFLTYFQNEAQLEKSRLLSDRFSAERPKGSFSTLEIQRTEQGDSAMYLCASSGGQGRSGYTFGSGTRLTVV.

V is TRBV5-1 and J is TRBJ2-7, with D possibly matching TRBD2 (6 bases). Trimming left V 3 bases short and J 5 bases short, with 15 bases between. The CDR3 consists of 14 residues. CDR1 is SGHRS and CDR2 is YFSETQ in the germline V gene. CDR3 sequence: CASSSGTPLNEQYF. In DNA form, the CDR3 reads TGCGCCAGCAGCTCCGGGACTCCCCTTAACGAGCAGTACTTC.

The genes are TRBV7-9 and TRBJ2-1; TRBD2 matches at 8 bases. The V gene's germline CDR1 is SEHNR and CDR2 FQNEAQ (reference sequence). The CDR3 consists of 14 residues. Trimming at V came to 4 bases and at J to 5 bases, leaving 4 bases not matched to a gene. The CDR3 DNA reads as TGTGCCAGCAGCTCCAGGACTAGCCACAATGAGCAGTTCTTC. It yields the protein CASSSRTSHNEQFF. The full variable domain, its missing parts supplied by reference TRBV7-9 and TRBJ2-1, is DTGVSQNPRHKITKRGQNVTFRCDPISEHNRLYWYRQTLGQGPEFLTYFQNEAQLEKSRLLSDRFSAERPKGSFSTLEIQRTEQGDSAMYLCASSSRTSHNEQFFGPGTRLTVL.

The CDR3 protein is CASSLEGQPVLETQYF. The CDR3 DNA reads TGTGCCAGCAGCTTAGAGGGACAGCCCGTGTTGGAGACCCAGTACTTC. The V call is TRBV5-5, the J call TRBJ2-5; 7 nucleotides align to TRBD1. This CDR3 region has 16 residues. Germline V gene data show CDR1 as SGHKS and CDR2 as YYEKEE (reference sequence). The J segment lost 5 bases and the V segment lost 2 bases, leaving 12 bases of the junction unmatched.

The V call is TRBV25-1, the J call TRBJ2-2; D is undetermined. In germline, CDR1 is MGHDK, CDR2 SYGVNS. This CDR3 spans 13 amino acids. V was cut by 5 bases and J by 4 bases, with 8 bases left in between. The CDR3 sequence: CASSRLSTGELFF. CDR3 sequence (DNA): TGTGCCAGCAGTAGACTGAGCACCGGGGAGCTGTTTTTT.

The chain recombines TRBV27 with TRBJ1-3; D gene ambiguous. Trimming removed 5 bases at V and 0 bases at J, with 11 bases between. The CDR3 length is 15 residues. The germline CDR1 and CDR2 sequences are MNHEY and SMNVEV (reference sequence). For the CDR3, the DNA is TGTGCCAGCAGTCTCGACGGGAGCTCTGGAAACACCATATATTTT. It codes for CASSLDGSSGNTIYF.

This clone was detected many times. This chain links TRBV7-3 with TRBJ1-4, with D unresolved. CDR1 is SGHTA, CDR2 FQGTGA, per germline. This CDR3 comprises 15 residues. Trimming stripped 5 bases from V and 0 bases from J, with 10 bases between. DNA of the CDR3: TGTGCCAGCAGCCCCCTGGGAGCAACTAATGAAAAACTGTTTTTT. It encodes CASSPLGATNEKLFF.

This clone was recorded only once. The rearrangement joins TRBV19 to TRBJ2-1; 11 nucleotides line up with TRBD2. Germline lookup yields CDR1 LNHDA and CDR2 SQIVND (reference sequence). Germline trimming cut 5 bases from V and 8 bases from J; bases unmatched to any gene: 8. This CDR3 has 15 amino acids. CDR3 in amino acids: CASSALAGGDDEQFF. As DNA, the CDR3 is TGTGCCAGTAGTGCTCTAGCGGGAGGAGACGATGAGCAGTTCTTC. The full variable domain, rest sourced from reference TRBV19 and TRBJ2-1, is DGGITQSPKYLFRKEGQNVTLSCEQNLNHDAMYWYRQDPGQGLRLIYYSQIVNDFQKGDIAEGYSVSREKKESFPLTVTSAQKNPTAFYLCASSALAGGDDEQFFGPGTRLTVL.

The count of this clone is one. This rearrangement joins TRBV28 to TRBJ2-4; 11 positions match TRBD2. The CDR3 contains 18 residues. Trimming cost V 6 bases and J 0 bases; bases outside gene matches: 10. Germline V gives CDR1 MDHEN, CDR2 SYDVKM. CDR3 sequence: CASSPGTSGPIAKNIQYF. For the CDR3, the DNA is TGTGCCAGCAGCCCCGGGACTAGCGGTCCAATAGCCAAAAACATTCAGTACTTC. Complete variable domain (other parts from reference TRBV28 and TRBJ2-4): DVKVTQSSRYLVKRTGEKVFLECVQDMDHENMFWYRQDPGLGLRLIYFSYDVKMKEKGDIPEGYSVSREKKERFSLILESASTNQTSMYLCASSPGTSGPIAKNIQYFGAGTRLSVL.

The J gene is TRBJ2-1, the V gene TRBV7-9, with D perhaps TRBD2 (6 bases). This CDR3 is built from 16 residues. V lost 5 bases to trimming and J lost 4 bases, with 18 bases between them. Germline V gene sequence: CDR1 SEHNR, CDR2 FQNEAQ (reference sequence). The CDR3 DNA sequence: TGTGCCAGCAGCGCGGTGGGCGGGGCCGTTTACAATGAGCAGTTCTTC. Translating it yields CASSAVGGAVYNEQFF. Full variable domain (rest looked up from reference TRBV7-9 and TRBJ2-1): DTGVSQNPRHKITKRGQNVTFRCDPISEHNRLYWYRQTLGQGPEFLTYFQNEAQLEKSRLLSDRFSAERPKGSFSTLEIQRTEQGDSAMYLCASSAVGGAVYNEQFFGPGTRLTVL.

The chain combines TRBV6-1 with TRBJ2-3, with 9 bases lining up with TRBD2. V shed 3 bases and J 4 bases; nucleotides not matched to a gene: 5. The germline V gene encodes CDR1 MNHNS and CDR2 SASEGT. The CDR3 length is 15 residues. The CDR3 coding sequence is TGTGCCAGCAGTGATTCCCTAGCGGGGCCAGATACGCAGTATTTT. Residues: CASSDSLAGPDTQYF.

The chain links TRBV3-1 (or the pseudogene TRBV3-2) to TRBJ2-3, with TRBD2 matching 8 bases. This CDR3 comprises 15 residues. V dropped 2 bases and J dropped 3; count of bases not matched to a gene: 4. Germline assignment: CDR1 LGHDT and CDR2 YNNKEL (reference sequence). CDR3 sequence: CASSQWRGATDTQYF. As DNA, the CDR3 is TGTGCCAGCAGCCAATGGCGGGGGGCTACAGATACGCAGTATTTT.

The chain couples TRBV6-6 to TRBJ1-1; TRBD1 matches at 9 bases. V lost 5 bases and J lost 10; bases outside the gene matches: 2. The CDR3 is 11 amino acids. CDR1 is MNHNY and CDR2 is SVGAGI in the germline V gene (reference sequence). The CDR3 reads CASSDRGSAFF. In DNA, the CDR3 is TGTGCCAGCAGTGACAGGGGGTCAGCTTTCTTT.

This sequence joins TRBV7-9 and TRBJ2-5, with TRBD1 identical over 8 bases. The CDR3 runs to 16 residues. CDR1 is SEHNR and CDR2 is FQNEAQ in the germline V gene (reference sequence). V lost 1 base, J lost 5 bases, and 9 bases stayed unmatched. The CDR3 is CASSLGGDRRSETQYF. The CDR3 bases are TGTGCCAGCAGCTTAGGGGGGGACAGGAGAAGCGAGACCCAGTACTTC.

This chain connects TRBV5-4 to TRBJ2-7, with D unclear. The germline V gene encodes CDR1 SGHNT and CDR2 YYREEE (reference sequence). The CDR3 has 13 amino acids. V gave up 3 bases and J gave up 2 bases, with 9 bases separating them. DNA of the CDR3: TGTGCCAGCAGCTCTCTCTTCGCCTACGAGCAGTACTTC. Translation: CASSSLFAYEQYF.